This T cell receptor beta chain was identified during a study of early stage breast cancer tumors. Sequenced by immunoSEQ multiplex PCR; TCRdb stores in-frame clones only, minus some. The repertoire consists of over 45,000 clones, with 83% occurring once and the leading ten covering under 1.5%. CDR3 size: 16 residues. The J segment lost 6 bases and the V segment lost 10 bases, leaving 20 bases of the junction unmatched. CDR1 and CDR2 from the germline V gene are SGHTS and YDEGEE. Sequencing used blood. This sequence originates from a person aged 50 to 59 with breast cancer. V and J are TRBV5-8 and TRBJ2-3; TRBD2 agrees at 7 bases. DNA for the CDR3: TGTGCCGGACGGACATATGGGAGGGGCCTCAGGGATACGCAGTATTTT. This encodes CAGRTYGRGLRDTQYF. The variable domain in full, completed from reference TRBV5-8 and TRBJ2-3, reads EAGVTQSPTHLIKTRGQQATLRCSPISGHTSVYWYQQALGLGLQFLLWYDEGEERNRGNFPPRFSGRQFPNYSSELNVNALELEDSALYLCAGRTYGRGLRDTQYFGPGTRLTVL.